These 21 T cell receptor beta chains came from one sample sequenced in a study of blood T cell repertoires in COVID-19. Sequencing was performed with immunoSEQ multiplex PCR; in TCRdb, only in-frame clones are kept and a portion is missing. The repertoire has approximately 300,000 clones, 75% to 90% of them found once; the top ten carry around 2%. The sequenced material came from PBMCs or T cells enriched from blood (not recorded which). The receptors were gathered from a woman in her twenties or thirties who had been exposed to COVID-19.

The gene calls are TRBV7-6 and TRBJ1-1; 10 positions agree with TRBD1. CDR1 is SGHVS, CDR2 FNYEAQ, per germline. This CDR3 is built from 15 residues. V lost 2 bases to trimming and J lost 4 bases; unmatched junction nucleotides: 4. The CDR3 loop is CASSLPGTGATEAFF. The DNA of the CDR3 is TGTGCCAGCAGCTTACCCGGGACAGGGGCCACTGAAGCTTTCTTT.

The V gene is TRBV28, the J gene TRBJ1-1; D perhaps matches TRBD1 (6 bases). The germline V gene has CDR1 MDHEN and CDR2 SYDVKM. V dropped 6 bases and J dropped 6 bases, with 17 bases sitting between them. The CDR3 spans 14 residues. The CDR3 nucleotides are TGTGCCAGCAGCCGAGGGACAATGGGGTCTGAAGCTTTCTTT. Translation gives CASSRGTMGSEAFF. Supplemented by reference TRBV28 and TRBJ1-1, the full variable domain reads DVKVTQSSRYLVKRTGEKVFLECVQDMDHENMFWYRQDPGLGLRLIYFSYDVKMKEKGDIPEGYSVSREKKERFSLILESASTNQTSMYLCASSRGTMGSEAFFGQGTRLTVV.

The V call is TRBV19, the J call TRBJ2-7, with TRBD1 as a possible D gene (5 bases). CDR1 LNHDA and CDR2 SQIVND come from the germline V gene (reference sequence). V lost 3 bases, J lost 3 bases, and 12 bases lay in between. The CDR3 contains 14 residues. The CDR3, as DNA: TGTGCCAGTAGTATCGGGCAGGGCCTCTACGAGCAGTACTTC. It codes for CASSIGQGLYEQYF.

V gene TRBV7-9 combines with J gene TRBJ1-5, with TRBD1 matching 10 bases. The CDR3 is 16 amino acids. CDR1 and CDR2 (germline): SEHNR, FQNEAQ (reference sequence). Trimming took 7 bases from V and 2 from J; bases not matched to a gene: 8. In nucleotides, the CDR3 is TGTGCCAGCACTCTGGGGGGGACAGGGGGCAATCAGCCCCAGCATTTT. Translating it yields CASTLGGTGGNQPQHF.

The chain couples TRBV5-1 to TRBJ2-5; D may be TRBD2 (6 bases). V dropped 4 bases and J dropped 5 bases, with 15 bases sitting between them. From germline, CDR1 is SGHRS and CDR2 YFSETQ. This CDR3 is 14 amino acids long. The CDR3 here is CASSPRLVRETQYF. Here the CDR3 DNA reads TGCGCCAGCAGCCCGAGACTAGTACGGGAGACCCAGTACTTC. Using reference TRBV5-1 and TRBJ2-5 for the parts outside the CDR3, the full variable domain is KAGVTQTPRYLIKTRGQQVTLSCSPISGHRSVSWYQQTPGQGLQFLFEYFSETQRNKGNFPGRFSGRQFSNSRSEMNVSTLELGDSALYLCASSPRLVRETQYFGPGTRLLVL.

Only a few counts were recorded for this clone. This chain uses TRBV6-6 with TRBJ1-2; the match to TRBD1 covers 12 bases. The germline gives CDR1 MNHNY, CDR2 SVGAGI (reference sequence). The CDR3 is 15 amino acids. V lost 3 bases and J lost 6; bases outside the gene matches: 5. CDR3 sequence reads: CASSYGGTGGDGYTF. The CDR3 nucleotides are TGTGCCAGCAGTTATGGTGGGACAGGGGGCGATGGCTACACCTTC.

This clone has only a few counts. V usage is TRBV5-6 and J usage is TRBJ1-3; D not resolved. Trimming removed 4 bases at V and 0 bases at J, with 17 bases between. This CDR3 is 17 amino acids long. The V gene's germline CDR1 is SGHDT and CDR2 YYEEEE. The CDR3 sequence: CASSLRVLRSSGNTIYF. CDR3 DNA sequence: TGTGCCAGCAGCCTCCGGGTCCTACGGAGCTCTGGAAACACCATATATTTT. Full variable domain (outside the CDR3, taken from reference TRBV5-6 and TRBJ1-3): DAGVTQSPTHLIKTRGQQVTLRCSPKSGHDTVSWYQQALGQGPQFIFQYYEEEERQRGNFPDRFSGHQFPNYSSELNVNALLLGDSALYLCASSLRVLRSSGNTIYFGEGSWLTVV.

The CDR3 reads CAWSFRRSIDRRLYGYTF. CDR3 bases: TGTGCCTGGAGTTTTCGTCGATCTATAGACAGGCGACTCTATGGCTACACCTTC. The V and J genes are TRBV30 and TRBJ1-2; tentatively, D is TRBD1 (6 bases). Germline values: CDR1 GTSNPN, CDR2 SVGIG (reference sequence). The CDR3 contains 18 residues. V was trimmed by 2 bases and J by 4 bases, leaving 26 bases between them.

The chain recombines TRBV7-8 with TRBJ1-4, with D maybe TRBD1 (6 bases). This CDR3 comprises 16 residues. Germline V gene data show CDR1 as SGHVS and CDR2 as FQNEAQ. The V end was cut by 1 base, the J end by 4 bases, with 13 bases between. CDR3 in amino acids: CASSLETGGLNEKLFF. CDR3 DNA: TGTGCCAGCAGCTTAGAGACAGGAGGACTTAATGAAAAACTGTTTTTT.

The chain recombines TRBV7-2 with TRBJ1-4; 7 nucleotides align to TRBD1. This CDR3 spans 14 amino acids. Germline values: CDR1 SGHTA, CDR2 FQGNSA. J gave up 5 bases and V 5 bases, and 5 bases lay outside the gene matches. The CDR3 spells CASSRQGLNEKLFF. CDR3 nucleotides: TGTGCCAGCAGCAGACAGGGATTGAATGAAAAACTGTTTTTT.

The chain uses TRBV6-2 or TRBV6-3 and TRBJ1-1; no firm D call. This CDR3 has 14 amino acids. CDR1 is MNHEY, CDR2 SVGEGT, per germline. The V end lost 5 bases, the J end lost 1 base, and 11 bases lay between the germline ends. This CDR3 is CASSQITANTEAFF. The CDR3 DNA reads as TGTGCCAGCAGTCAAATTACAGCGAACACTGAAGCTTTCTTT.

The chain is built from TRBV5-6 and TRBJ2-5, with 10 positions matching TRBD2. CDR1 is SGHDT, CDR2 YYEEEE, per germline. The CDR3 totals 14 residues. V was pared by 5 bases and J by 4 bases, with 5 bases of the junction left unmatched. The DNA of the CDR3 is TGTGCCAGCAGAGACGGGACTAGCGCAGAGACCCAGTACTTC. It is translated as CASRDGTSAETQYF.

The chain couples TRBV7-3 to TRBJ2-2; 9 bases fit TRBD2. Trimming cost V 4 bases and J 6 bases; bases outside gene matches: 3. The CDR3 spans 14 residues. CDR1 is SGHTA, CDR2 FQGTGA, per germline. CDR3 amino acids: CASSSSGVAGELFF. CDR3 DNA: TGTGCCAGCAGCTCTAGCGGGGTCGCCGGGGAGCTGTTTTTT.

The rearrangement uses TRBV18 and TRBJ2-3; 12 bases align to TRBD2. There are 16 residues in the CDR3. CDR1 and CDR2 (germline): KGHSH, LQKENI. V shed 4 bases, J shed 0 bases, and the junction held 2 bases outside the gene matches. The CDR3 DNA reads as TGTGCCAGCTCACTAGGACTAGCGGGGAGCACAGATACGCAGTATTTT. Its translation: CASSLGLAGSTDTQYF.

This clone was seen more than once but under ten times. The V call is TRBV6-2 or TRBV6-3, the J call TRBJ2-7, with TRBD2 identical over 8 bases. V dropped 2 bases and J dropped 3; count of bases not matched to a gene: 12. The CDR3 has 17 residues. Germline assignment: CDR1 MNHEY and CDR2 SVGEGT. CDR3 residues: CASSYESGSGGNYEQYF. The DNA for the CDR3 is TGTGCCAGCAGTTACGAGAGCGGATCGGGGGGGAACTACGAGCAGTACTTC.

The chain employs TRBV6-6 and TRBJ2-5; 11 positions agree with TRBD1. Germline V gene lookup returns CDR1 MNHNY and CDR2 SVGAGI (reference sequence). After removal of 5 bases from V and 5 bases from J, the junction contained 10 bases not matched to a gene. The CDR3 is 16 amino acids. CDR3 sequence reads: CASSPGRTGGFETQYF. CDR3 nucleotide sequence: TGTGCCAGCAGTCCAGGCCGGACAGGGGGCTTTGAGACCCAGTACTTC.

V usage is TRBV2 and J usage is TRBJ2-1; 13 bases match TRBD2. With 10 bases clipped from V and 9 bases from J, the junction kept 9 bases outside the gene matches. The CDR3 loop spans 14 amino acids. Germline loops: CDR1 SNHLY, CDR2 FYNNEI. CDR3 DNA sequence: TGTGCCACCGCACCGGGACTAGCGGGGCGTGAGCAGTTCTTC. Its translation: CATAPGLAGREQFF.

The rearrangement uses TRBV7-2 and TRBJ2-5; 13 bases line up with TRBD2. From germline, CDR1 is SGHTA and CDR2 FQGNSA. Trimming removed 0 bases from V and 0 bases from J; junction bases left unmatched: 7. CDR3 length: 19 residues. The CDR3 DNA is TGTGCCAGCAGCTTAGCACCTTGGGGACTAGCGGGGAACCAAGAGACCCAGTACTTC. The encoded protein is CASSLAPWGLAGNQETQYF.

The chain uses TRBV19 and TRBJ1-2, with D perhaps matching TRBD1 (5 bases). There are 15 residues in the CDR3. Trimming removed 6 bases at V and 8 bases at J, with 22 bases between. The V gene's germline CDR1 is LNHDA and CDR2 SQIVND (reference sequence). The CDR3 reads CASRTAGTAGGGYTF. DNA of the CDR3: TGTGCCAGTAGGACTGCCGGGACCGCGGGAGGGGGCTACACCTTC.

The chain carries TRBV27 and TRBJ2-1, with 13 positions matching TRBD2. The CDR3 spans 17 residues. Germline lookup yields CDR1 MNHEY and CDR2 SMNVEV (reference sequence). V lost 6 bases and J lost 7; bases outside the gene matches: 12. The chain's CDR3 is CASSQLGPGLAGNEQFF. The CDR3 coding sequence is TGTGCCAGCAGCCAGCTGGGGCCGGGACTAGCGGGGAATGAGCAGTTCTTC.

This sequence joins TRBV4-1 and TRBJ2-5; 8 bases align to TRBD2. V lost 4 bases, J lost 4 bases, and 11 bases stayed unmatched. The CDR3 totals 16 residues. The germline V gene encodes CDR1 MGHRA and CDR2 YSYEKL. DNA for the CDR3: TGCGCCAGCAGCCCAGAGGGACTAGTTATTGCAGAGACCCAGTACTTC. Translating gives CASSPEGLVIAETQYF.